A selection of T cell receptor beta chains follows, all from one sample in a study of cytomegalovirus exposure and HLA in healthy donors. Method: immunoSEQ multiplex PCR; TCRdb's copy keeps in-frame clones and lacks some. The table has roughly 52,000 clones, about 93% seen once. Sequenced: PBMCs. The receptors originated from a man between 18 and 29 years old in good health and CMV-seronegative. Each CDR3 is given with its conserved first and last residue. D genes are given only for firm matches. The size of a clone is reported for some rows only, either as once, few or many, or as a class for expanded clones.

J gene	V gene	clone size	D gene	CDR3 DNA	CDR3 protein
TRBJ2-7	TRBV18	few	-	TGTGCCAGCTCACCACCGGTTGGGCAGGGGTCCTACGAGCAGTACTTC	CASSPPVGQGSYEQYF
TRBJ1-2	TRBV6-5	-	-	TGTGCCAGCAGTACTTACAGGGAACCTAACTATGGCTACACCTTC	CASSTYREPNYGYTF
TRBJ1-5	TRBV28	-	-	TGTGCCAGCAGTTTAGCGAGCAATCAGCCCCAGCATTTT	CASSLASNQPQHF
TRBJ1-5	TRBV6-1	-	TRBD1	TGTGCCAGCAGATCGGGACAGGCCTATCAGCCCCAGCATTTT	CASRSGQAYQPQHF
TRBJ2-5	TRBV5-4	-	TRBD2	TGTGCCAGCAGCCCTGGGGGGACTAGGGGAGAGACCCAGTACTTC	CASSPGGTRGETQYF
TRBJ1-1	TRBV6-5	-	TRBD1	TGTGCCAGCGGTATCAGACAGGGGCAGGAAGCTTTCTTT	CASGIRQGQEAFF
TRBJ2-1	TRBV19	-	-	TGTGCCAGTAGTGGGCGTGCCGCCGGCCACTACAATGAGCAGTTCTTC	CASSGRAAGHYNEQFF
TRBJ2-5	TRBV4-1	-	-	TGCGCCAGCAGCCAAGATTTGGCAGACCAAGAGACCCAGTACTTC	CASSQDLADQETQYF
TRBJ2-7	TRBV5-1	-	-	TGCGCCAGCAGCGGGGCTACCCAGTACGAGCAGTACTTC	CASSGATQYEQYF
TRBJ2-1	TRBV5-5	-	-	TGTGCCAGCAGCTTGGATTGGACTACCTCCGCGGCGGTCTTC	CASSLDWTTSAAVF
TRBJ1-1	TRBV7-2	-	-	TGTGCCAGCAGCTTCGGGACACCAAACACTGAAGCTTTCTTT	CASSFGTPNTEAFF
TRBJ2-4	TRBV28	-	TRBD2	TGTGCCAGCAGTTTCCCCGAACTAGCGGCCAAAAACATTCAGTACTTC	CASSFPELAAKNIQYF
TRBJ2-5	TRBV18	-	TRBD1	TGTGCCAGCTCCCTCTACAGGGGGAGGCCGGAGGAGACCCAGTACTTC	CASSLYRGRPEETQYF
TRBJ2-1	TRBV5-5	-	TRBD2	TGTGCCAGCAGCTTGCAAGCGGGAGTAATCAATGAGCAGTTCTTC	CASSLQAGVINEQFF
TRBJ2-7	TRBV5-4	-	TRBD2	TGTGCCAGCAGTTCCTCGGGGCTAGCGGGAGGGCCAGGAAGGACCTACGAGCAGTACTTC	CASSSSGLAGGPGRTYEQYF
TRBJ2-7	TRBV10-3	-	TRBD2	TGTGCCATCAGTGAGGGCGGGAGTAGTTTCTACGAGCAGTACTTC	CAISEGGSSFYEQYF
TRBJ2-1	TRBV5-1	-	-	TGCGCCAGCAGCCCCAACAGAGGGTACGCCTACAATGAGCAGTTCTTC	CASSPNRGYAYNEQFF
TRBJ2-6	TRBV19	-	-	TGTGCCAGTAGTACAACAGGGAGCGCTGGGGCCAACGTCCTGACTTTC	CASSTTGSAGANVLTF
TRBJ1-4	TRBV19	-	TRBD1	TGTGCCAGAGGCCGGGACAGGGGTGAAAAACTGTTTTTT	CARGRDRGEKLFF
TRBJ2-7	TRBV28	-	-	TGTGCCAGCAGTTTTTTGCGGCAAAACGAGCAGTACTTC	CASSFLRQNEQYF
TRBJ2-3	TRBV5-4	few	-	TGTGCCAGCAGCTTGGTAGGACTAACCACAGATACGCAGTATTTT	CASSLVGLTTDTQYF
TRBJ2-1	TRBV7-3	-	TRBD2	TGTGCCAGCAGCCTGACTAGCGGGAGTGGTGATGAGCAGTTCTTC	CASSLTSGSGDEQFF
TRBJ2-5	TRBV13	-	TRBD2	TGTGCCAGCAGCGAACGACTAAATAGCGGGAAAGAGACCCAGTACTTC	CASSERLNSGKETQYF
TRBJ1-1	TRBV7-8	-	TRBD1	TGTGCCAGCAGCTCCGGACAGGGATCCACTGAAGCTTTCTTT	CASSSGQGSTEAFF
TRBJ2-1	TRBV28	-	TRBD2	TGTGCCAGCAGTTCAGCGGGACTAGCGGGAGTCAGCGTAGTGGATGAGCAGTTCTTC	CASSSAGLAGVSVVDEQFF
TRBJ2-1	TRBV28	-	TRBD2	TGTGCCAGCAGTTTAACCGGGAGCCGGGAGGGCAATGAGCAGTTCTTC	CASSLTGSREGNEQFF
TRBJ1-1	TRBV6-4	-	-	TGTGCCAGCAGTGTAGTGGGGGGACTGAACACTGAAGCTTTCTTT	CASSVVGGLNTEAFF
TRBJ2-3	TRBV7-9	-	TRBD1	TGTGCCAGCAGCTTGGGCAGGGGGCCCACAGATACGCAGTATTTT	CASSLGRGPTDTQYF
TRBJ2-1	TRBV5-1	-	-	TGCGCCAGTTCGCCGTCGTCCGGGTACGAGCAGTTCTTC	CASSPSSGYEQFF
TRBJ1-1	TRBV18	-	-	TGTGCCAGCCTACCGGGACAACTTAACACTGAAGCTTTCTTT	CASLPGQLNTEAFF
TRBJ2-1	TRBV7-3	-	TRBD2	TGTGCCAGCAGCTTAAATGGCGGGAGGCTGTTCTTC	CASSLNGGRLFF
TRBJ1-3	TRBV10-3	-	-	TGTGCCATCAGTGAGGGCTTCTCTGGAAACACCATATATTTT	CAISEGFSGNTIYF
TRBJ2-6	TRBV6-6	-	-	TGTGCCAGTACTTCTGGGGCCAACGTCCTGACTTTC	CASTSGANVLTF
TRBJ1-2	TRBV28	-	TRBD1	TGTGCCAGCAGGAAGGACAGGGAAGACTATGGCTACACCTTC	CASRKDREDYGYTF
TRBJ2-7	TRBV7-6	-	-	TGTGCCAGCAGCTCGCTAGTGCGCGGCAGCAACTACGAGCAGTACTTC	CASSSLVRGSNYEQYF